These 21 T cell receptor beta chains were sequenced from one sample in a study of T cells in women clearing cervical HPV infection. Some clones are missing from TCRdb's copy, which holds only in-frame ones; the method was immunoSEQ multiplex PCR. This sample's clone table lists roughly 30,000 clones. The sequenced sample was blood buffy coat. The receptors were gathered from a woman between 18 and 75 years old with a cervical HPV16 infection that either progressed to CIN3+ or cleared (not recorded which).

On this clone itself: The CDR3 end lies 3 residues beyond the end of the read and is filled in from the germline J gene. The chain uses TRBV14 and TRBJ2-7; 8 bases are shared with TRBD1. The CDR3 loop spans 14 amino acids. Per germline, CDR1 SGHDN and CDR2 FVKESK. J gave up 3 bases and V 6 bases, and 7 bases lay outside the gene matches. This CDR3 reads CASSLNRGNYEQYF. Incomplete CDR3 DNA: TGTGCCAGCAGTCTAAACAGGGGGAACTACGAG.

Concerning this clone: The observed sequence ends 3 residues before the CDR3 terminus, with the missing tail filled in from the germline J gene. J is TRBJ2-2 and V is TRBV19; D may match TRBD1 or TRBD2 (5 bases each). The CDR3 covers 16 residues. CDR1 is LNHDA and CDR2 is SQIVND in the germline V gene (reference sequence). CDR3 bases read: TGTGCCAGTAGTACCCTGGGCCGGAGTCGAGGGGAAAAG. Translating gives CASSTLGRSRGEK. The CDR3, in full, reads CASSTLGRSRGEKLFF.

Worth noting for this clone: The missing CDR3 end, 3 residues past where the read stops, is filled in from the germline J gene. The rearrangement links TRBV28 to TRBJ2-7; 13 nucleotides line up with TRBD2. With V trimmed by 4 bases and J by 5 bases, 5 bases remained unmatched. Germline CDR1 and CDR2: MDHEN and SYDVKM. The CDR3 sequence is 15 residues long. The CDR3 protein is CASSSWTSGRHEQYF. The CDR3 bases that were read are TGTGCCAGCAGTTCCTGGACTAGCGGGAGACACGAG.

Details on this clone: The read ends 3 residues early relative to the CDR3; the germline J gene fills the gap. The chain recombines TRBV19 with TRBJ2-4, with 10 positions matching TRBD1. The CDR3 has 14 amino acids. The V gene's germline CDR1 is LNHDA and CDR2 SQIVND (reference sequence). The chain's CDR3 is CASSPTGGLYGQYF. Incomplete CDR3 DNA: TGTGCCAGTAGTCCGACAGGGGGCCTCTATGGT.

About this clone: From the germline J gene comes the end of the CDR3, since the read stops 3 residues before it. V usage is TRBV19 and J usage is TRBJ1-5, with TRBD1 identical over 7 bases. CDR1 LNHDA and CDR2 SQIVND come from the germline V gene (reference sequence). The ends lost 5 bases at V and 4 bases at J; junction bases unmatched: 11. This CDR3 has 16 residues. The CDR3 DNA, read in part, is TGTGCCAGTAGTCCCGAAGAGACAGGGCGAAATCAGCCC. It is translated as CASSPEETGRNQP. The whole CDR3 protein is CASSPEETGRNQPQHF.

For this clone: The sequence runs out 3 residues before the end of the CDR3; the remainder is reconstructed from the germline J gene. The V and J genes are TRBV6-2 or TRBV6-3 and TRBJ2-7, with D possibly being TRBD2 (5 bases). V was pared by 2 bases and J by 1 base, with 18 bases between. This CDR3 region has 17 residues. The germline V gene encodes CDR1 MNHEY and CDR2 SVGEGT. Incomplete CDR3 DNA: TGTGCCAGCAGTTACCCGACTACAGTGGATCCATCCTACGAG. Amino acid sequence: CASSYPTTVDPSYE. The whole CDR3 sequence reads CASSYPTTVDPSYEQYF.

For this clone: The CDR3 goes on 3 residues after the read ends, and that part is filled in from the germline J gene. This chain links TRBV19 with TRBJ2-7; 7 bases line up with TRBD1. From germline, CDR1 is LNHDA and CDR2 SQIVND (reference sequence). With 8 bases clipped from V and 1 base from J, the junction kept 5 bases outside the gene matches. The CDR3 is 13 amino acids. The CDR3 spells CASSGTVSYEQYF. The DNA read from the CDR3 is TGTGCCAGTTCCGGGACAGTGTCCTACGAG.

On this clone itself: The sequenced fragment ends 3 residues before the CDR3 boundary, so the rest is inferred from the germline J gene. Other DNA variants within this sample encode the same CDR3. J is TRBJ1-3 and V is TRBV6-1; D uncertain. This CDR3 is built from 16 residues. From germline, CDR1 is MNHNS and CDR2 SASEGT. V was cut by 4 bases and J by 0 bases, with 13 bases left in between. The DNA read from the CDR3 is TGTGCCAGCAGTGTTTCTGGACTCCGCTCTGGAAACACC. As protein: CASSVSGLRSGNT. The whole CDR3 region reads CASSVSGLRSGNTIYF.

As regards this clone: The observed sequence ends 3 residues before the CDR3 terminus, with the missing tail filled in from the germline J gene. The J gene is TRBJ1-2, the V gene TRBV19, with 9 bases aligning to TRBD1. This CDR3 region has 16 residues. In germline, CDR1 is LNHDA, CDR2 SQIVND (reference sequence). The trim removed 10 bases at V and 2 bases at J, leaving 14 bases unmatched. The part of the CDR3 DNA that was read is TGTGCCATCGAGGACAGGGGAAGGGGCAAGAACTATGGC. Its translation: CAIEDRGRGKNYG. In full, the CDR3 is CAIEDRGRGKNYGYTF. Filled out from reference TRBV19 and TRBJ1-2, the complete variable domain reads DGGITQSPKYLFRKEGQNVTLSCEQNLNHDAMYWYRQDPGQGLRLIYYSQIVNDFQKGDIAEGYSVSREKKESFPLTVTSAQKNPTAFYLCAIEDRGRGKNYGYTFGSGTRLTVV.

A word on this clone: With the read ending 3 residues before the CDR3 end, the germline J gene is used to fill in that end. V and J are TRBV5-1 and TRBJ1-2; TRBD1 matches 8 bases. Germline lookup yields CDR1 SGHRS and CDR2 YFSETQ. Trimming removed 4 bases from V and 4 bases from J; junction bases left unmatched: 9. This CDR3 is built from 15 residues. The sequenced CDR3 bases are TGCGCCAGCAGCCTGGAGGCAGGGGGCATCTATGGC. Translation: CASSLEAGGIYG. The entire CDR3 protein reads CASSLEAGGIYGYTF.

Of note for this clone: The read terminates 3 residues before the CDR3 end, so the remaining end is supplied by the germline J gene. The chain employs TRBV4-1 and TRBJ2-7; 8 bases are shared with TRBD1. In germline, CDR1 is MGHRA, CDR2 YSYEKL. The ends lost 3 bases at V and 0 bases at J; junction bases unmatched: 4. The CDR3 is 15 residues long. The CDR3 DNA, read in part, is TGCGCCAGCAGCCAGGACAGGGCGGTCTCCTACGAG. This translates into CASSQDRAVSYE. The CDR3, in full, reads CASSQDRAVSYEQYF.

Points on this clone: The read finishes 3 residues shy of the CDR3 end, and the germline J gene is used to complete it. The gene calls are TRBV5-1 and TRBJ1-5; 7 bases align to TRBD1. Per germline, CDR1 SGHRS and CDR2 YFSETQ. J lost 6 bases, V lost 4 bases, and 13 bases had no gene match. The length of the CDR3 is 16 residues. CDR3 sequence reads: CASSPTQTGSAQPQHF. CDR3 DNA (partial): TGCGCCAGCAGCCCAACCCAGACAGGGTCGGCTCAGCCC.

This CDR3 is CASSDPVGAAYNEQFF. The DNA read from the CDR3 is TGTGCCAGCAGCGACCCCGTTGGGGCCGCCTACAATGAG. V is TRBV9 and J is TRBJ2-1; tentative D call: TRBD1 (5 bases). The missing CDR3 end, 3 residues past where the read stops, is filled in from the germline J gene. The ends were cut back, 3 bases at V and 2 bases at J, with 15 bases in the middle. Germline CDR1 and CDR2: SGDLS and YYNGEE. CDR3 size: 16 residues.

As regards this clone: The read terminates 3 residues before the CDR3 end, so the remaining end is supplied by the germline J gene. The chain combines TRBV18 with TRBJ2-2; TRBD1 matches 8 bases. This CDR3 is 14 amino acids long. The germline V gene has CDR1 KGHSH and CDR2 LQKENI. CDR3 protein: CASSPGQAPEKLFF. The DNA read from the CDR3 is TGTGCCAGCTCACCGGGACAGGCCCCTGAAAAG.

As for this clone: The read finishes 3 residues shy of the CDR3 end, and the germline J gene is used to complete it. This sequence joins TRBV18 and TRBJ2-7, with D possibly TRBD1 on 6 matching bases. Germline V gene lookup returns CDR1 KGHSH and CDR2 LQKENI. Trimming left V 1 base short and J 3 bases short, with 13 bases between. The CDR3 runs 15 residues. Incomplete CDR3 DNA: TGTGCCAGCTCACCACGTTCAGGGGTTAGCTACGAG. This translates into CASSPRSGVSYE. The whole CDR3 region reads CASSPRSGVSYEQYF.

Concerning this clone itself: The sequenced fragment ends 3 residues before the CDR3 boundary, so the rest is inferred from the germline J gene. V usage is TRBV5-1 and J usage is TRBJ2-3, with 9 bases that match TRBD1. J was trimmed by 5 bases and V by 7 bases; bases with no gene match: 8. This CDR3 contains 14 residues. Germline CDR1 reads SGHRS; CDR2 reads YFSETQ. CDR3 bases read: TGCGCCAGCGGCTACAGGGGGCAGGGAGATACG. It codes for CASGYRGQGDT. The entire CDR3 reads CASGYRGQGDTQYF.

With respect to this clone: The CDR3 end falls 3 residues outside the read, so it is completed with the germline J gene. The genes are TRBV11-2 and TRBJ1-1, with D unresolved. There are 13 residues in the CDR3. Germline CDR1 SGHAT, CDR2 FQNNGV. Trimming took off 4 bases at V and 1 base at J, with 7 bases between the two ends. Partial CDR3 DNA: TGTGCCAGCAGCTCAGGTGAGAACACTGAA. This translates into CASSSGENTE. The full CDR3 sequence reads CASSSGENTEAFF.

For this clone: Read coverage stops 3 residues before the CDR3 terminus; the germline J gene supplies the remainder. The chain uses TRBV30 and TRBJ1-6; D possibly corresponds to TRBD1 (5 bases). Germline lookup yields CDR1 GTSNPN and CDR2 SVGIG (reference sequence). V was cut by 0 bases and J by 7 bases, with 19 bases left in between. The CDR3 covers 17 residues. CDR3 bases read: TGTGCCTGGAGTGTACGTCCGGGGGGGATTACGAATTCACCC. Translated, it gives CAWSVRPGGITNSP. In full, the CDR3 is CAWSVRPGGITNSPLHF.

Comment on this clone: The read falls 3 residues short of the CDR3 end, and the missing part is taken from the germline J gene. Additional DNA sequences in this sample encode the identical CDR3. The rearrangement joins TRBV10-3 to TRBJ1-1; D is perhaps TRBD1 (6 bases). Per the germline V gene, CDR1 is ENHRY and CDR2 is SYGVKD. V lost 6 bases to trimming and J lost 0 bases, with 8 bases between them. The CDR3 spans 13 residues. The CDR3 sequence: CAIRQGLNTEAFF. The DNA read from the CDR3 is TGTGCCATCAGACAGGGACTGAACACTGAA.

Notes on this clone: The CDR3 goes on 3 residues after the read ends, and that part is filled in from the germline J gene. The V call is TRBV20-1, the J call TRBJ2-4; D remains ambiguous. Germline lookup yields CDR1 DFQATT and CDR2 SNEGSKA (reference sequence). This CDR3 contains 12 residues. V dropped 3 bases and J dropped 7 bases, with 10 bases sitting between them. The chain's CDR3 is CSASYQQNIQYF. Incomplete CDR3 DNA: TGCAGTGCTAGTTATCAACAGAACATT.

Notes on this clone: The read is 3 residues too short to cover the CDR3 end, so that end is filled in from the germline J gene. This sample includes further DNA sequences coding for the same CDR3. The chain joins TRBV20-1 to TRBJ2-7; 9 bases fit TRBD1. This CDR3 region has 13 residues. Unmatched junction bases numbered 4, after V lost 3 bases and J lost 4 bases. The germline V gene encodes CDR1 DFQATT and CDR2 SNEGSKA (reference sequence). CDR3 DNA (partial): TGCAGTGCTAGGGCGACAGGGGGTTACGAG. The encoded protein is CSARATGGYE. The full CDR3 reads CSARATGGYEQYF.